This TCR beta chain was found in a study of T cells after yellow fever vaccination. About the study: In the case of low-cell-number fractions, SMART-Seq v4 Ultra Low Input was used for preparation.

This clonotype has just a few counts. Its antigen remains unidentified. Study results and limitations: Some clonotypes were seen in both the CD4 and the CD8 compartments. These made up a small share and likely arose from convergent recombination. Post-booster repertoires again held most primary-vaccination clones (roughly 96% CD4, 75% to 90% CD8).

Researchers made TCR cDNA using 5'RACE template switching, and this step added a universal primer site and UMIs. TCRdb called the 5' RACE reads again in MiXCR, with one record for every CDR3 protein. The sample records about 360,000 distinct CDR3 sequences, more than 5.5% being singletons. Germline assignment: CDR1 DFQATT and CDR2 SNEGSKA (reference sequence). Unmatched junction bases numbered 11, after V lost 5 bases and J lost 4 bases. The CDR3 spans 16 residues. This chain uses TRBV20-1 with TRBJ2-1; the match to TRBD2 covers 10 bases. The receptor's source is a man younger than 45 who received the YFV17D yellow fever vaccine. This specimen was PBMCs, taken 5 days after the yellow fever booster vaccination. CDR3 in amino acids: CSASPTGTSEYNEQFF. Written as DNA, the CDR3 is TGCAGTGCTTCCCCAACCGGGACTAGCGAATACAATGAGCAGTTCTTC.